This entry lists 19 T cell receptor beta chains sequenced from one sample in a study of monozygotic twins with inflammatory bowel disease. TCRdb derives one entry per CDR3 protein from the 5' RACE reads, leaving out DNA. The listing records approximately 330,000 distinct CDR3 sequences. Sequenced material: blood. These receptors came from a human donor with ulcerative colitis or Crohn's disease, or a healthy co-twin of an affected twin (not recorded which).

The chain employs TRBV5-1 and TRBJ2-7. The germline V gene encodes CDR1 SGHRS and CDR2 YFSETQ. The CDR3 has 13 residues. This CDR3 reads CASSLDATYEQYF.

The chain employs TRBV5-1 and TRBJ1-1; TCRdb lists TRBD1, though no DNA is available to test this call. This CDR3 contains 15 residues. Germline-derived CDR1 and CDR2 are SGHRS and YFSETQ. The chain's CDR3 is CASRTGGAADTEAFF.

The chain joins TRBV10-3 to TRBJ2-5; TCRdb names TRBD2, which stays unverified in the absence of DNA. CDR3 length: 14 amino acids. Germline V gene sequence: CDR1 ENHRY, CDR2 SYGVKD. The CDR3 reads CAISETSGAKTQYF.

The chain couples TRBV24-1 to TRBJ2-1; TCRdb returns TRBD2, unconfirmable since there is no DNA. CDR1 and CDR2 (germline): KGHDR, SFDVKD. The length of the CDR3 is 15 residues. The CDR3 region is CATGYSGGSYNEQFF.

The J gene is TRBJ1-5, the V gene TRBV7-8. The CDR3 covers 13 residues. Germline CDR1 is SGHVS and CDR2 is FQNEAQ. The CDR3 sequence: CASSYNRDQPQHF.

The CDR3 sequence: CASSPGLSAQFF. The chain recombines TRBV19 with TRBJ2-1; checking the TCRdb D call of TRBD1 is not possible without DNA. The CDR3 has 12 amino acids. In germline, CDR1 is LNHDA, CDR2 SQIVND (reference sequence).

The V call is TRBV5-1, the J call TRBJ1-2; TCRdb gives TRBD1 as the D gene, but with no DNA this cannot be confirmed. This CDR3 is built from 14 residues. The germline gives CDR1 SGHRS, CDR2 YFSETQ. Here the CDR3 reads CASSSGQGNYGYTF.

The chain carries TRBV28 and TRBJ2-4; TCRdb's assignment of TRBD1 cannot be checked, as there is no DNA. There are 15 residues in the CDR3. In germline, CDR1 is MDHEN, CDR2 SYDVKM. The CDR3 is CASGFGQLAKNIQYF.

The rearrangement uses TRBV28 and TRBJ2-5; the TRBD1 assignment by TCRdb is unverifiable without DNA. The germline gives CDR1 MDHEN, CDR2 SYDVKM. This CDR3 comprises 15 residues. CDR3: CASSFNRPSKETQYF.

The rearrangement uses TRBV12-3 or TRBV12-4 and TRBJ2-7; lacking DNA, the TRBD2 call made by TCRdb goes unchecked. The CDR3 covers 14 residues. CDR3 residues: CASSLRAPIYEQYF.

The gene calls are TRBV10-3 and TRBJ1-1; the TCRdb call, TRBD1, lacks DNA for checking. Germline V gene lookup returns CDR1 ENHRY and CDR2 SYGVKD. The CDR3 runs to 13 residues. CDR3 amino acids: CASRIRGDTEAFF.

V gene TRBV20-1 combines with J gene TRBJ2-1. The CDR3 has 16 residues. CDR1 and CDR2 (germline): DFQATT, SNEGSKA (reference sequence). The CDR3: CSASALLAGSSNEQFF.

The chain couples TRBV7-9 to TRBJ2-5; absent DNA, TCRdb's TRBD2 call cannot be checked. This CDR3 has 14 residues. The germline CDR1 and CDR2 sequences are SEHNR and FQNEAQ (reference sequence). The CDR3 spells CASSPSARDGTQYF.

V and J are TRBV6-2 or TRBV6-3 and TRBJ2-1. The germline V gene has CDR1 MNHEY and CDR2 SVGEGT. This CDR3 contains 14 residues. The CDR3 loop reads CASSYITRNNEQFF.

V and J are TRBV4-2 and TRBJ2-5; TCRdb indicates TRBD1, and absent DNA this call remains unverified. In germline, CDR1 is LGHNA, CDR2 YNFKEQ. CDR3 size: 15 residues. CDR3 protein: CASSQERERQETQYF.

The CDR3: CSARETGVANEKLFF. The chain recombines TRBV20-1 with TRBJ1-4; TCRdb outputs TRBD1, but without DNA this stays unchecked. The CDR3 covers 15 residues. CDR1 and CDR2 (germline): DFQATT, SNEGSKA (reference sequence).

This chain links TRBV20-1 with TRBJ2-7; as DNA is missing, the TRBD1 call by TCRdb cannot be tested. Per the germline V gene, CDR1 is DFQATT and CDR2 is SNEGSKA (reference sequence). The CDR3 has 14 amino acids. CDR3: CSGGAGPRAYEQYF.

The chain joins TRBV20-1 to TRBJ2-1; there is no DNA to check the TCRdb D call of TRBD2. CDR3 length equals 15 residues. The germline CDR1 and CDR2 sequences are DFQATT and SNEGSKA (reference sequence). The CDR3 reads CSATTSGGAQNEQFF.

CDR3 amino acids: CAGRLAGAYEQYF. The V call is TRBV2, the J call TRBJ2-7; there is no DNA to check the TCRdb D call of TRBD2. CDR3 length equals 13 residues. In germline, CDR1 is SNHLY, CDR2 FYNNEI.